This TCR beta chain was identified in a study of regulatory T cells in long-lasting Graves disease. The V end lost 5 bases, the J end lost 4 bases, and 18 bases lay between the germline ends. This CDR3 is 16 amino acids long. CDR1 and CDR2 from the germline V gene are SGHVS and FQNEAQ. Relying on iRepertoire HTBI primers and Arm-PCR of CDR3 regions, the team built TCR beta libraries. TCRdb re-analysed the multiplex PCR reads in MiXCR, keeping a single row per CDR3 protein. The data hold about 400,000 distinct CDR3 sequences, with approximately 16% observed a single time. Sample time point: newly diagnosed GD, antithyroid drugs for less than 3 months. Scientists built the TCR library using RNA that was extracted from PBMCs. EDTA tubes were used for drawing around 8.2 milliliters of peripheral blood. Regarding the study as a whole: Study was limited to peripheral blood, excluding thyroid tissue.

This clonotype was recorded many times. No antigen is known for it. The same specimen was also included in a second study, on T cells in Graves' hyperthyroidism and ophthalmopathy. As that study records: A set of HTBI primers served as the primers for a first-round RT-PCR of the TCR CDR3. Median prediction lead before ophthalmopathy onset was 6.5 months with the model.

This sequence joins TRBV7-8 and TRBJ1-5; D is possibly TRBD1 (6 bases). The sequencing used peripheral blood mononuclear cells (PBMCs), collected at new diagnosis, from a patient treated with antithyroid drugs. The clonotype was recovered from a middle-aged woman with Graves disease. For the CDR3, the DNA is TGTGCCAGCAGCGATACATTAACAGGGACGAATCAGCCCCAGCATTTT. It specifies CASSDTLTGTNQPQHF.